Listed below are T cell receptor beta chains from one sample, sequenced in a study of blood T cell repertoires in COVID-19. Profiled with immunoSEQ multiplex PCR; TCRdb holds only in-frame clones, not every one. The repertoire holds hundreds of thousands of clones, with roughly 90% as singletons. Sequencing was carried out using peripheral blood. These receptors came from a man between 60 and 75 years old who had recovered from COVID-19. The CDR3 runs from the conserved cysteine through the conserved F or W.

CDR3	J	V
CASSLKTGQGGPTDTQYF	TRBJ2-3	TRBV7-2
CASSSLDRGYEQYF	TRBJ2-7	TRBV5-1
CASSLSDRHEKLFF	TRBJ1-4	TRBV7-9
CATALAGGYNEQFF	TRBJ2-1	TRBV19
CASSVTIQGEKLFF	TRBJ1-4	TRBV9
CASSTSGTSYEQYF	TRBJ2-7	TRBV19
CASSPGQGRSEQYF	TRBJ2-7	TRBV7-9
CASSCYGTSGSCNEQFF	TRBJ2-1	TRBV28
CASSGGVVAGGTYEQYF	TRBJ2-7	TRBV7-9
CASSLLSVNYGYTF	TRBJ1-2	TRBV5-1
CSVSRDSPGKETQYF	TRBJ2-5	TRBV29-1
CASSPTGGQPQHF	TRBJ1-5	TRBV7-3
CASSLYREGSSEAFF	TRBJ1-1	TRBV18
CASSIGRDRGPKNIQYF	TRBJ2-4	TRBV19
CASSAKGAFQPQHF	TRBJ1-5	TRBV5-6
CASSNTGNTGELFF	TRBJ2-2	TRBV9
CASSLPITSGPEWLSYNEQFF	TRBJ2-1	TRBV14
CASSEGPRVGLFF	TRBJ1-4	TRBV7-2
CASSTQADSSYEQYF	TRBJ2-7	TRBV9
CASSSGTTNTGELFF	TRBJ2-2	TRBV7-2
CASSPLGDYGYTF	TRBJ1-2	TRBV5-1
CASSHRTGPNTGELFF	TRBJ2-2	TRBV14
CASSPTGRGLAGANVLTF	TRBJ2-6	TRBV6-4
CASSRADIFTDTQYF	TRBJ2-3	TRBV19
CASSVEGGFTNYGYTF	TRBJ1-2	TRBV9
CASRGGAQDTEAFF	TRBJ1-1	TRBV2
CASSPIPGTSENTGELFF	TRBJ2-2	TRBV4-3
CAWRKGIFNEKLFF	TRBJ1-4	TRBV30
CASSLSRGGDTQYF	TRBJ2-3	TRBV7-3
CASSLVSHYEQYF	TRBJ2-7	TRBV7-8
CASSHTADQPQHF	TRBJ1-5	TRBV3-1/TRBV3-2
CASSPATVLSGNTIYF	TRBJ1-3	TRBV19
CASSYRDRNNSPLHF	TRBJ1-6	TRBV27
CASSPAEYQPQHF	TRBJ1-5	TRBV18
CASSPEGTGTYTF	TRBJ1-2	TRBV3-1/TRBV3-2
CASSQTSSVQETQYF	TRBJ2-5	TRBV14
CASSSQGVKNTGELFF	TRBJ2-2	TRBV7-3
CASSPRREAGEQYF	TRBJ2-7	TRBV18
CASSLIPGSGGTEAFF	TRBJ1-1	TRBV28
CASSLAGQGDHEQFF	TRBJ2-1	TRBV7-2